This T cell receptor (beta chain) was identified during a study of Ad26.COV2.S vaccination and SARS-CoV-2 variants. Overall study: Intramuscular Ad26.COV2.S at 5x10^10 or 1x10^11 viral particles.

Per germline, CDR1 KGHSH and CDR2 LQKENI. This CDR3 has 14 residues. Deletions cut 4 bases from V and 1 base from J, with 10 bases between. Treatment of the sample: around 19 received Ad26.COV2.S at low or high dose, single or two shots; roughly five received placebo; per-sample allocation not given. Samples were taken on day 63 after the first vaccine or placebo injection. Profiled with immunoSEQ multiplex PCR; TCRdb holds only in-frame clones, not every one. This table holds some 400,000 clones, about nine tenths found once. The gene calls are TRBV18 and TRBJ1-1; the D is unclear. This TCR was recovered from a person aged 18-60 years who received the Ad26.COV2.S COVID-19 vaccine or a placebo. This sample comprised peripheral blood, obtained in a trial of Ad26.COV2.S vaccine versus placebo. The CDR3 DNA follows: TGTGCCAGCTCACGTGGATCGGGGAACACTGAAGCTTTCTTT. Residues: CASSRGSGNTEAFF.